The 23 T cell receptor beta chains in this list originate from one sample, sequenced in a study of shared clonotypes between healthy human individuals. Here immunoSEQ multiplex PCR was the method, and the copy in TCRdb shows in-frame clones only, minus some. Of about 1.1 million clones listed, approximately 78% are singletons. The specimen sequenced was memory CD4+ T cells from PBMCs. Described subset: CD45RA-negative fraction. The receptors come from a man between 18 and 29 years old in good health. Some clones in this sample may be carry-over from other donors' samples.

V gene TRBV28 combines with J gene TRBJ2-1; no clear D. CDR1 is MDHEN, CDR2 SYDVKM, per germline. Deletions cut 3 bases from V and 5 bases from J, with 17 bases between. This CDR3 is built from 16 residues. The chain's CDR3 is CASSFISRNLDNEQFF. The CDR3 coding sequence is TGTGCCAGCAGTTTCATTTCAAGGAATTTGGACAATGAGCAGTTCTTC.

The CDR3 here is CASSVLGGSGTDTQYF. The CDR3 DNA follows: TGTGCCAGCAGCGTCCTAGGGGGCTCGGGCACAGATACGCAGTATTTT. This chain uses TRBV9 with TRBJ2-3; TRBD1 matches at 7 bases. The trim removed 2 bases at V and 1 base at J, leaving 7 bases unmatched. This CDR3 comprises 16 residues. Germline CDR1 is SGDLS and CDR2 is YYNGEE.

V is TRBV28 and J is TRBJ2-7, with 9 bases aligning to TRBD2. The CDR3 consists of 15 residues. Germline loops: CDR1 MDHEN, CDR2 SYDVKM. With 6 bases clipped from V and 4 bases from J, the junction kept 10 bases outside the gene matches. The CDR3 spells CASRQASGKVYEQYF. The CDR3 DNA follows: TGTGCCAGCAGGCAAGCTAGCGGGAAGGTATACGAGCAGTACTTC.

The CDR3 reads CASSFVGLAYNEQFF. The CDR3 DNA follows: TGTGCCAGCAGTTTTGTGGGATTGGCCTACAATGAGCAGTTCTTC. The V and J genes are TRBV27 and TRBJ2-1; D remains unclear. The length of the CDR3 is 15 residues. V was clipped by 3 bases and J by 2 bases, with 11 bases between them. Germline CDR1 MNHEY, CDR2 SMNVEV (reference sequence).

This chain uses TRBV6-1 with TRBJ2-7, with 14 nucleotides matching TRBD2. Germline V gene sequence: CDR1 MNHNS, CDR2 SASEGT. The V gene end was trimmed by 4 bases and the J gene end by 2 bases; junction bases not matched to a gene: 4. This CDR3 region has 16 residues. CDR3 sequence (DNA): TGTGCCAGCAGTGGCCCGGGACTAGCGGGAGCCTACGAGCAGTACTTC. It codes for CASSGPGLAGAYEQYF.

The chain has TRBV2 and TRBJ2-1; the D gene is possibly TRBD2 (5 bases). This CDR3 spans 14 amino acids. V lost 6 bases, J lost 0 bases, and 9 bases lay in between. CDR1 and CDR2 from the germline V gene are SNHLY and FYNNEI. The CDR3 DNA is TGTGCCAGCAGGGGAGCCATCTCCTACAATGAGCAGTTCTTC. It translates to CASRGAISYNEQFF.

The rearrangement uses TRBV6-5 and TRBJ2-7; TRBD2 matches at 11 bases. The germline gives CDR1 MNHEY, CDR2 SVGAGI. The V and J ends lost 6 bases and 5 bases, in that order; junction bases with no gene match: 6. This CDR3 has 14 amino acids. Here the CDR3 DNA reads TGTGCCAGCAGCTCGACTAGCGGGAACAACGAGCAGTACTTC. Its protein is CASSSTSGNNEQYF.

The chain uses TRBV19 and TRBJ2-7, with 15 bases fitting TRBD2. Trimming cost V 5 bases and J 5 bases; bases outside gene matches: 1. Germline CDR1 LNHDA, CDR2 SQIVND (reference sequence). The CDR3 length is 14 residues. The CDR3 protein is CASSGTSGRNEQYF. In DNA form, the CDR3 reads TGTGCCAGTAGTGGGACTAGCGGGAGGAACGAGCAGTACTTC.

This chain joins TRBV28 and TRBJ2-2; D is uncertain. This CDR3 comprises 17 residues. The V and J ends lost 3 bases and 8 bases respectively, with 22 bases between them. Germline V gene data show CDR1 as MDHEN and CDR2 as SYDVKM. The CDR3 loop is CASSFAYSNNPKGELFF. The DNA for the CDR3 is TGTGCCAGCAGTTTCGCTTATTCCAACAACCCTAAGGGGGAGCTGTTTTTT.

The chain is built from TRBV7-2 and TRBJ1-1; D is unresolved. The CDR3 contains 16 residues. V dropped 1 base and J dropped 0 bases, with 12 bases sitting between them. Per germline, CDR1 SGHTA and CDR2 FQGNSA. The CDR3 DNA reads as TGTGCCAGCAGCTTAGTAGGTCGGCAGATGAACACTGAAGCTTTCTTT. Translating gives CASSLVGRQMNTEAFF. Drawing the rest from reference TRBV7-2 and TRBJ1-1, the complete variable domain is GAGVSQSPSNKVTEKGKDVELRCDPISGHTALYWYRQSLGQGLEFLIYFQGNSAPDKSGLPSDRFSAERTGGSVSTLTIQRTQQEDSAVYLCASSLVGRQMNTEAFFGQGTRLTVV.

The CDR3 spells CASSYSRTLAYEQYF. In nucleotides, the CDR3 is TGTGCCAGCAGCTACTCTCGGACCCTGGCCTACGAGCAGTACTTC. The chain employs TRBV7-2 and TRBJ2-7; D gene unclear. Trimming shortened V by 4 bases and J by 2 bases, and 15 bases separated the two germline ends. The germline CDR1 and CDR2 sequences are SGHTA and FQGNSA. The CDR3 spans 15 residues.

This clone turned up a few times. The rearrangement links TRBV30 to TRBJ1-1, with a tentative D call TRBD1 (5 bases). Trimming stripped 2 bases from V and 0 bases from J, with 10 bases between. This CDR3 is built from 14 residues. Germline CDR1 and CDR2: GTSNPN and SVGIG (reference sequence). This CDR3 reads CAWSTGTVNTEAFF. The DNA for the CDR3 is TGTGCCTGGAGTACCGGGACGGTGAACACTGAAGCTTTCTTT.

This clone was found a few times. The chain recombines TRBV11-1 with TRBJ2-3; a weak D match, TRBD1 (5 bases). V was trimmed by 5 bases and J by 6 bases, leaving 9 bases between them. Per germline, CDR1 SGHAT and CDR2 FQDESV (reference sequence). The CDR3 totals 12 residues. The CDR3 is CASSTGWDTQYF. CDR3 nucleotide sequence: TGTGCCAGCAGCACAGGTTGGGATACGCAGTATTTT. Filled out from reference TRBV11-1 and TRBJ2-3, the complete variable domain reads EAEVAQSPRYKITEKSQAVAFWCDPISGHATLYWYRQILGQGPELLVQFQDESVVDDSQLPKDRFSAERLKGVDSTLKIQPAELGDSAMYLCASSTGWDTQYFGPGTRLTVL.

The chain uses TRBV6-5 and TRBJ1-3; no clear D gene. V shed 7 bases and J shed 0 bases, with 7 bases lying between them. CDR1 and CDR2 from the germline V gene are MNHEY and SVGAGI. The length of the CDR3 is 13 residues. The CDR3, as DNA: TGTGCCAGCACTGAGTTCTCTGGAAACACCATATATTTT. It specifies CASTEFSGNTIYF.

This clone was seen only once. V is TRBV5-1 and J is TRBJ2-1; D possibly uses TRBD1 or TRBD2 (5 bases each). The CDR3 spans 16 residues. Germline CDR1 reads SGHRS; CDR2 reads YFSETQ. Trimming removed 0 bases at V and 7 bases at J, with 17 bases between. The CDR3 DNA sequence: TGCGCCAGCAGCTTGGCCTTGGGGGTTTCAGTGAATGAGCAGTTCTTC. Protein product: CASSLALGVSVNEQFF.

The chain carries TRBV5-1 and TRBJ2-5; 14 nucleotides align to TRBD2. CDR3 length equals 15 residues. CDR1 and CDR2 from the germline V gene are SGHRS and YFSETQ. The V and J ends lost 5 bases and 3 bases, in that order; junction bases with no gene match: 3. CDR3 bases: TGCGCCAGCAGGACTAGCGGGAGGGCCGAAGAGACCCAGTACTTC. Its translation is CASRTSGRAEETQYF.

V and J are TRBV28 and TRBJ1-2; D not certain. This CDR3 region has 12 residues. V was cut by 0 bases and J by 11 bases, with 10 bases left in between. The germline V gene encodes CDR1 MDHEN and CDR2 SYDVKM. For the CDR3, the DNA is TGTGCCAGCAGTTTATGGGGCCGAACTTACACCTTC. It yields the protein CASSLWGRTYTF.

V gene TRBV6-1 combines with J gene TRBJ1-2; unclear D gene. Trimming removed 3 bases from V and 6 bases from J, with 11 bases in between. Germline values: CDR1 MNHNS, CDR2 SASEGT. The CDR3 extends over 13 amino acids. The CDR3 region has the DNA TGTGCCAGCAGTGATCCGGGGATCGATGGCTACACCTTC. This gives the protein CASSDPGIDGYTF.

V usage is TRBV5-6 and J usage is TRBJ2-7; perhaps TRBD2 as D (6 bases). This CDR3 is built from 11 residues. With 3 bases removed from V and 7 bases from J, the gap between germline ends came to 8 bases. CDR1 SGHDT and CDR2 YYEEEE come from the germline V gene. DNA for the CDR3: TGTGCCAGCAGCTCCCGGGGGGAGCAGTACTTC. Encoded protein: CASSSRGEQYF.

V usage is TRBV10-3 and J usage is TRBJ2-3; possible D gene TRBD1, 7 bases. CDR1 is ENHRY and CDR2 is SYGVKD in the germline V gene. This CDR3 has 15 amino acids. V was clipped by 2 bases and J by 1 base, with 10 bases between them. This CDR3 is CAISEQGGGTDTQYF. As DNA, the CDR3 is TGTGCCATCAGTGAGCAGGGGGGAGGCACAGATACGCAGTATTTT.

This chain joins TRBV25-1 and TRBJ1-1; D possibly corresponds to TRBD1 (6 bases). The germline V gene has CDR1 MGHDK and CDR2 SYGVNS. Trimming cost V 7 bases and J 1 base, with 16 bases left between them. The CDR3 is made up of 15 amino acids. CDR3 amino acids: CASIRSGGGNTEAFF. In nucleotides, the CDR3 is TGTGCCAGCATTAGGTCGGGGGGCGGGAACACTGAAGCTTTCTTT.

The gene calls are TRBV2 and TRBJ1-5; D is uncertain. The V gene's germline CDR1 is SNHLY and CDR2 FYNNEI. The length of the CDR3 is 11 residues. V lost 8 bases to trimming and J lost 9 bases, with 11 bases between them. CDR3 sequence reads: CASGPASPQHF. The CDR3 DNA follows: TGTGCCAGCGGTCCTGCCTCGCCCCAGCATTTT.

This clone has a single count. The rearrangement links TRBV28 to TRBJ2-7; TRBD1 matches at 10 bases. With 2 bases clipped from V and 2 bases from J, the junction kept 3 bases outside the gene matches. Germline assignment: CDR1 MDHEN and CDR2 SYDVKM. This CDR3 is built from 15 residues. CDR3: CASSLRTGGPYEQYF. As DNA, the CDR3 is TGTGCCAGCAGTTTACGGACAGGGGGTCCCTACGAGCAGTACTTC.